The rows below give T cell receptor beta chains drawn from one sample of a study of blood T cell repertoires in COVID-19. Here immunoSEQ multiplex PCR was the method, and the copy in TCRdb shows in-frame clones only, minus some. The data show around 75,000 clones, about four fifths seen once. The sequencing input was peripheral blood. Receptors were obtained from a woman at least 80 years old with active or convalescent COVID-19. CDR3s include the opening cysteine and the closing phenylalanine or tryptophan. Each record gives: CDR3 DNA, CDR3 protein, J gene, D gene, clone size, V gene, CDR3 length. D genes are given only for firm matches. Part of the rows lack a size; the others show once, few, many or a class for expanded clones.

CDR3 DNA: TGTGCCAGCAGCCAAGTGGGGGGTTCTGGAAACACCATATATTTT; CDR3 protein: CASSQVGGSGNTIYF; J gene: TRBJ1-3; D gene: NA; clone size: NA; V gene: TRBV3-1/TRBV3-2; CDR3 length: 15
CDR3 DNA: TGTGCCAGCAGCCCAGGGACTAGCGGGAGGAGTGCAGATACGCAGTATTTT; CDR3 protein: CASSPGTSGRSADTQYF; J gene: TRBJ2-3; D gene: TRBD2; clone size: NA; V gene: TRBV28; CDR3 length: 17
CDR3 DNA: TGTGCCAGCAGTTACTCGTTCGGGGGCTACGAGCAGTACTTC; CDR3 protein: CASSYSFGGYEQYF; J gene: TRBJ2-7; D gene: NA; clone size: NA; V gene: TRBV6-5; CDR3 length: 14
CDR3 DNA: TGTGCCAGCAACCAGGACCGTCGGACTAGCTCCTACGAGCAGTACTTC; CDR3 protein: CASNQDRRTSSYEQYF; J gene: TRBJ2-7; D gene: TRBD2; clone size: once; V gene: TRBV2; CDR3 length: 16
CDR3 DNA: TGTGCCAGCAGCTTGACTCCCGGGGGTTACACTGAAGCTTTCTTT; CDR3 protein: CASSLTPGGYTEAFF; J gene: TRBJ1-1; D gene: NA; clone size: NA; V gene: TRBV5-4; CDR3 length: 15
CDR3 DNA: TGTGCCACCAGTGATCGGGGACAGGGGAGGGACGAGCAGTACTTC; CDR3 protein: CATSDRGQGRDEQYF; J gene: TRBJ2-7; D gene: TRBD1; clone size: NA; V gene: TRBV24-1; CDR3 length: 15
CDR3 DNA: TGTGCCAGCAGTGAAGTCTATGTAGGGGGCGGTCAGCCCCAGCATTTT; CDR3 protein: CASSEVYVGGGQPQHF; J gene: TRBJ1-5; D gene: TRBD1; clone size: NA; V gene: TRBV6-1; CDR3 length: 16
CDR3 DNA: TGTGCCAGCAGCTTAGGACTAACAGAGACCCAGTACTTC; CDR3 protein: CASSLGLTETQYF; J gene: TRBJ2-5; D gene: NA; clone size: NA; V gene: TRBV7-2; CDR3 length: 13
CDR3 DNA: TGCGCCAGCAGCTCAAACGCGGGACAGGGTCGTTACACCTTC; CDR3 protein: CASSSNAGQGRYTF; J gene: TRBJ1-2; D gene: TRBD1; clone size: NA; V gene: TRBV5-1; CDR3 length: 14
CDR3 DNA: TGTGCCAGCAGCTCTAGCGGCGTCGTAAGCGACGAGCAGTACTTC; CDR3 protein: CASSSSGVVSDEQYF; J gene: TRBJ2-7; D gene: TRBD2; clone size: NA; V gene: TRBV7-6; CDR3 length: 15
CDR3 DNA: TGTGCCAGCAGTAGAGCACAGGGGGCCTTCTATGGCTACACCTTC; CDR3 protein: CASSRAQGAFYGYTF; J gene: TRBJ1-2; D gene: TRBD1; clone size: once; V gene: TRBV6-5; CDR3 length: 15
CDR3 DNA: TGTGCCAGCAGTGAATCAACAGTCTATGGCTACACCTTC; CDR3 protein: CASSESTVYGYTF; J gene: TRBJ1-2; D gene: NA; clone size: NA; V gene: TRBV6-1; CDR3 length: 13
CDR3 DNA: TGCGCCAGCAGGACAGGGGAAACCTACAATGAGCAGTTCTTC; CDR3 protein: CASRTGETYNEQFF; J gene: TRBJ2-1; D gene: TRBD1; clone size: NA; V gene: TRBV5-1; CDR3 length: 14
CDR3 DNA: TGTGCCAGCAGCTCCACAGGGAGAAACACTGAAGCTTTCTTT; CDR3 protein: CASSSTGRNTEAFF; J gene: TRBJ1-1; D gene: NA; clone size: NA; V gene: TRBV5-5; CDR3 length: 14
CDR3 DNA: TGTGCCAGCAGCTTAGTCGGGAACACTGAAGCTTTCTTT; CDR3 protein: CASSLVGNTEAFF; J gene: TRBJ1-1; D gene: NA; clone size: NA; V gene: TRBV11-3; CDR3 length: 13
CDR3 DNA: TGTGCCAGCAGCCGTGATCCCGGCTACAATGAGCAGTTCTTC; CDR3 protein: CASSRDPGYNEQFF; J gene: TRBJ2-1; D gene: NA; clone size: NA; V gene: TRBV3-1/TRBV3-2; CDR3 length: 14
CDR3 DNA: TGTGCCAGCAGCTCTAGCGGGACCCGCCACGAGCAGTACTTC; CDR3 protein: CASSSSGTRHEQYF; J gene: TRBJ2-7; D gene: TRBD2; clone size: NA; V gene: TRBV5-4; CDR3 length: 14
CDR3 DNA: TGTGCCAGCAGCGTACAGGGGTGGGATGAGCAGTTCTTC; CDR3 protein: CASSVQGWDEQFF; J gene: TRBJ2-1; D gene: NA; clone size: NA; V gene: TRBV9; CDR3 length: 13
CDR3 DNA: TGTGCCAGCAGTTCCAACGGACAGTTATACACTGAAGCTTTCTTT; CDR3 protein: CASSSNGQLYTEAFF; J gene: TRBJ1-1; D gene: NA; clone size: NA; V gene: TRBV27; CDR3 length: 15
CDR3 DNA: TGTGCCTCATCCGGCGGCAGACCTAATTCACCCCTCCACTTT; CDR3 protein: CASSGGRPNSPLHF; J gene: TRBJ1-6; D gene: NA; clone size: NA; V gene: TRBV19; CDR3 length: 14
CDR3 DNA: TGTGCCAGCAGCCAGGCCGGGGGACCTGGCAACTATGGCTACACCTTC; CDR3 protein: CASSQAGGPGNYGYTF; J gene: TRBJ1-2; D gene: NA; clone size: NA; V gene: TRBV7-8; CDR3 length: 16
CDR3 DNA: TGTGCCAGTAGTACTACTAGCGGGGGCTACAATGAGCAGTTCTTC; CDR3 protein: CASSTTSGGYNEQFF; J gene: TRBJ2-1; D gene: TRBD2; clone size: few; V gene: TRBV19; CDR3 length: 15
CDR3 DNA: TGTGCCAGCAGCGGTGACAGGGCCCTTAGCAATCAGCCCCAGCATTTT; CDR3 protein: CASSGDRALSNQPQHF; J gene: TRBJ1-5; D gene: TRBD1; clone size: NA; V gene: TRBV2; CDR3 length: 16
CDR3 DNA: TGCGCCAGCAGCCCTCCGGGGAACGTGGCTGGGGCCAACGTCCTGACTTTC; CDR3 protein: CASSPPGNVAGANVLTF; J gene: TRBJ2-6; D gene: NA; clone size: NA; V gene: TRBV10-2; CDR3 length: 17
CDR3 DNA: TGTGCCAGCTCACTGGAGAGCTCTGGAAACACCATATATTTT; CDR3 protein: CASSLESSGNTIYF; J gene: TRBJ1-3; D gene: NA; clone size: NA; V gene: TRBV18; CDR3 length: 14
CDR3 DNA: TGTGCCAGCAGTCCGGACAGGGGGGCTGGGGAGCTGTTTTTT; CDR3 protein: CASSPDRGAGELFF; J gene: TRBJ2-2; D gene: TRBD1; clone size: NA; V gene: TRBV6-5; CDR3 length: 14
CDR3 DNA: TGTGCCAGCAGTGAAGCATGGGGGCGTTATGGCTACACCTTC; CDR3 protein: CASSEAWGRYGYTF; J gene: TRBJ1-2; D gene: NA; clone size: few; V gene: TRBV6-1; CDR3 length: 14
CDR3 DNA: TGTGCCAGCAGCATCCCCCGGCGGGACAACAGACTAGCGGGCCAATCCTACGAGCAGTACTTC; CDR3 protein: CASSIPRRDNRLAGQSYEQYF; J gene: TRBJ2-7; D gene: TRBD2; clone size: NA; V gene: TRBV6-6; CDR3 length: 21
CDR3 DNA: TGCGCCAGCACCAAGGACAGGGACACTGAAGCTTTCTTT; CDR3 protein: CASTKDRDTEAFF; J gene: TRBJ1-1; D gene: TRBD1; clone size: NA; V gene: TRBV5-1; CDR3 length: 13
CDR3 DNA: TGTGCCAGCAGCTTATCTGCTGGGGCCAACGTCCTGACTTTC; CDR3 protein: CASSLSAGANVLTF; J gene: TRBJ2-6; D gene: NA; clone size: NA; V gene: TRBV7-8; CDR3 length: 14
CDR3 DNA: TGTGCCATCAGTGTTTGGTTAGGGACAGGGGTCGGCGGCTACACCTTC; CDR3 protein: CAISVWLGTGVGGYTF; J gene: TRBJ1-2; D gene: TRBD1; clone size: NA; V gene: TRBV10-3; CDR3 length: 16
CDR3 DNA: TGTGCCAGCAGCCTCGGGACAGGGGACACCATATATTTT; CDR3 protein: CASSLGTGDTIYF; J gene: TRBJ1-3; D gene: TRBD1; clone size: NA; V gene: TRBV6-5; CDR3 length: 13
CDR3 DNA: TGTGCCAGCAGCCCAGACAGGGCAAGGTCCGAAAAACTGTTTTTT; CDR3 protein: CASSPDRARSEKLFF; J gene: TRBJ1-4; D gene: TRBD1; clone size: NA; V gene: TRBV3-1/TRBV3-2; CDR3 length: 15
CDR3 DNA: TGTGCCAGCACTACTGGGACAGGGGGCTTAAGGGGCTACACCTTC; CDR3 protein: CASTTGTGGLRGYTF; J gene: TRBJ1-2; D gene: TRBD1; clone size: NA; V gene: TRBV6-5; CDR3 length: 15
CDR3 DNA: TGTGCCAGCAGACCTAGTAGGACAGGGGGCGATTCTTTGGAGACCCAGTACTTC; CDR3 protein: CASRPSRTGGDSLETQYF; J gene: TRBJ2-5; D gene: TRBD1; clone size: NA; V gene: TRBV27; CDR3 length: 18
CDR3 DNA: TGTGCCACCAGTGACTCGACTAGCGGGGGGTTATCAGATACGCAGTATTTT; CDR3 protein: CATSDSTSGGLSDTQYF; J gene: TRBJ2-3; D gene: TRBD2; clone size: few; V gene: TRBV24-1; CDR3 length: 17
CDR3 DNA: TGTGCCAGCAGACGGTCTAGCACAGATACGCAGTATTTT; CDR3 protein: CASRRSSTDTQYF; J gene: TRBJ2-3; D gene: NA; clone size: many; V gene: TRBV2; CDR3 length: 13